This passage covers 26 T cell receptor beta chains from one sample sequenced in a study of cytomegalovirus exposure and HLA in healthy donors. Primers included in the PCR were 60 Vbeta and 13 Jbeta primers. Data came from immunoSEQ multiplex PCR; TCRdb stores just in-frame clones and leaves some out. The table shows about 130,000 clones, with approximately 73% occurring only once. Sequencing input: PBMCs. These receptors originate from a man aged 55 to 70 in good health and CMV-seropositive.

Here the CDR3 DNA reads TGTGCCAGCAGTTACTCTATGGGGGGTACGCAGTATTTT. This gives the protein CASSYSMGGTQYF. The chain carries TRBV6-5 and TRBJ2-3; tentative D call: TRBD2 (6 bases). This CDR3 has 13 residues. V was clipped by 0 bases and J by 8 bases, with 9 bases between them. Germline CDR1 MNHEY, CDR2 SVGAGI.

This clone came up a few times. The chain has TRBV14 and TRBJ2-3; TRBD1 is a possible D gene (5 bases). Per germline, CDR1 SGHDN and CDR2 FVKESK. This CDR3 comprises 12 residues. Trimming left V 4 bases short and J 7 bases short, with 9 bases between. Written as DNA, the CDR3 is TGTGCCAGCAGCCGGACACTTAATACGCAGTATTTT. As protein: CASSRTLNTQYF.

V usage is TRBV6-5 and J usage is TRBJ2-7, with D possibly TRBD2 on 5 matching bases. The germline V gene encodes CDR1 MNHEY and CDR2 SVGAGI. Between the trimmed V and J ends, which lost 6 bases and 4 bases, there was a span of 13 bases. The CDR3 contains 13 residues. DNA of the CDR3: TGTGCCAGCAGGGGCACCGGGAAATACGAGCAGTACTTC. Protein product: CASRGTGKYEQYF.

Here the CDR3 reads CASMATGDEKLFF. The DNA of the CDR3 is TGTGCCAGCATGGCGACAGGCGATGAAAAACTGTTTTTT. This chain joins TRBV28 and TRBJ1-4; D may be TRBD1 (6 bases). V shed 7 bases and J shed 6 bases, with 12 bases lying between them. In germline, CDR1 is MDHEN, CDR2 SYDVKM. The CDR3 contains 13 residues.

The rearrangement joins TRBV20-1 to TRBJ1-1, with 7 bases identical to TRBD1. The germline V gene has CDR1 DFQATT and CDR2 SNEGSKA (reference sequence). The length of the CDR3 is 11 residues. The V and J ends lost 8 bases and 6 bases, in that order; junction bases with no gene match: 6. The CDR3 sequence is CSSTGVAEAFF. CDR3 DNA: TGCAGTTCCACAGGGGTCGCTGAAGCTTTCTTT.

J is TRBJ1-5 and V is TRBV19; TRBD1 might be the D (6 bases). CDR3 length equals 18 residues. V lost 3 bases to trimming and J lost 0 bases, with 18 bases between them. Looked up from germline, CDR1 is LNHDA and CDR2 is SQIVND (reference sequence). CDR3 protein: CASSMEDRADYSNQPQHF. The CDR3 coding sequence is TGTGCCAGTAGTATGGAGGACAGAGCCGATTATAGCAATCAGCCCCAGCATTTT.

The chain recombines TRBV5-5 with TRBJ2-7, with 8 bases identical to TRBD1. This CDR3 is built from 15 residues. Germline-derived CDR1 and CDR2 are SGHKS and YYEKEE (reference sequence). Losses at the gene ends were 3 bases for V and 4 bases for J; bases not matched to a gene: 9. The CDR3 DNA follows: TGTGCCAGCAGCTCGAACCACAGGGGGACTTACGAGCAGTACTTC. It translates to CASSSNHRGTYEQYF.

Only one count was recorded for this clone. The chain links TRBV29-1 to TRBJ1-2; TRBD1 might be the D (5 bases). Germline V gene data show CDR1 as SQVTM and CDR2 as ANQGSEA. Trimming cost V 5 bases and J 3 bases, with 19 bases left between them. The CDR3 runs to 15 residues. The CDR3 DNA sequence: TGCAGCGTTTCGGCAGGGTCTGGTTATCACTATGGCTACACCTTC. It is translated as CSVSAGSGYHYGYTF.

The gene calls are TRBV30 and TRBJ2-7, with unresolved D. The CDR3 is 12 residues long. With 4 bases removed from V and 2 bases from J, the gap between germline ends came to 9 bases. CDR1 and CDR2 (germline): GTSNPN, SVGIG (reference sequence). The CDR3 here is CAWTRLAYEQYF. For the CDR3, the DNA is TGTGCCTGGACCAGGTTGGCCTACGAGCAGTACTTC.

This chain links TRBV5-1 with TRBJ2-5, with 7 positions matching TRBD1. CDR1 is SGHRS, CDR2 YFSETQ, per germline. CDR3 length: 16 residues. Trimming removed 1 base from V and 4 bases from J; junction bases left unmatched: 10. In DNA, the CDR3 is TGCGCCAGCAGCTTGCAGTCAGGGGGTAGGGGAGAGACCCAGTACTTC. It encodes CASSLQSGGRGETQYF.

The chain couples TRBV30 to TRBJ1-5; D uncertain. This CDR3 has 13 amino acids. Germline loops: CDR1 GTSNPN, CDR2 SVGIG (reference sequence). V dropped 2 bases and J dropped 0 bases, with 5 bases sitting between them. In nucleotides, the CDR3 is TGTGCCTGGAGTCGTAGTAGCAATCAGCCCCAGCATTTT. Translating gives CAWSRSSNQPQHF.

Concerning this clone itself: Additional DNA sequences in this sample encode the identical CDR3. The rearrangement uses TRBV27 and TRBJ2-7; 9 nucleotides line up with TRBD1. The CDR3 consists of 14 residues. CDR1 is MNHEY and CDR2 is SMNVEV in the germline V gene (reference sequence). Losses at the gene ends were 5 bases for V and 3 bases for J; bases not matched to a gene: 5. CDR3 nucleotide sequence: TGTGCCAGCAGTGAACCGGGACAGGGCTACGAGCAGTACTTC. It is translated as CASSEPGQGYEQYF.

CDR3 in amino acids: CAIKVKEDTEAFF. In DNA, the CDR3 is TGTGCCATCAAAGTCAAGGAGGACACTGAAGCTTTCTTT. J is TRBJ1-1 and V is TRBV10-3; D is ambiguous. Trimming shortened V by 7 bases and J by 3 bases, and 12 bases separated the two germline ends. CDR1 is ENHRY and CDR2 is SYGVKD in the germline V gene. The CDR3 spans 13 residues.

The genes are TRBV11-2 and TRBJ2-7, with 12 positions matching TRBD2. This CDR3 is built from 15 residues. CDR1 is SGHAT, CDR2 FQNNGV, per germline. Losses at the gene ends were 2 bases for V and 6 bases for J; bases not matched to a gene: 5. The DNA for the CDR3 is TGTGCCAGCAGCTTAACTAGCGGGGGGCCCCGCGAGCAGTACTTC. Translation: CASSLTSGGPREQYF.

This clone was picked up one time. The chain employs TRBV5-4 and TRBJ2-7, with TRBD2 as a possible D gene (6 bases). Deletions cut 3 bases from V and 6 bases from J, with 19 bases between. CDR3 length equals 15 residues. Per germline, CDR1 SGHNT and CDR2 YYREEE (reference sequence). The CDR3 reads CASSYPATGTSEQYF. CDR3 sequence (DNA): TGTGCCAGCAGCTATCCGGCAACGGGGACTTCCGAGCAGTACTTC.

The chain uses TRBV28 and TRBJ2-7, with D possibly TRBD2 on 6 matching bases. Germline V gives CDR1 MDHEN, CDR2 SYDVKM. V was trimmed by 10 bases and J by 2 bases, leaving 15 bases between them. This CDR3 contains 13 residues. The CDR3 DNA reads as TGTGCCACTACCGGGGGACCAACCTACGAGCAGTACTTC. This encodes CATTGGPTYEQYF.

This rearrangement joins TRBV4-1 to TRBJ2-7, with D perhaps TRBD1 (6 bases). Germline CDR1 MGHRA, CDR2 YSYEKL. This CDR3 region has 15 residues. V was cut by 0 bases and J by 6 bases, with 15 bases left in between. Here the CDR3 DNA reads TGCGCCAGCAGCCAAGATGAGCAGGGGCGCCGCGAGCAGTACTTC. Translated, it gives CASSQDEQGRREQYF.

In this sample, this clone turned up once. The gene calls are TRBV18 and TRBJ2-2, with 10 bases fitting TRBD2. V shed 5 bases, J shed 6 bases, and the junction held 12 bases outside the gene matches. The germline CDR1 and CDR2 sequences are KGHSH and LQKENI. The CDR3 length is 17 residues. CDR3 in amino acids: CASSSQSGGAVAGELFF. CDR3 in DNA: TGTGCCAGCTCATCGCAAAGCGGGGGGGCCGTCGCCGGGGAGCTGTTTTTT. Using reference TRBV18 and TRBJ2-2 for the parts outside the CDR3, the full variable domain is NAGVMQNPRHLVRRRGQEARLRCSPMKGHSHVYWYRQLPEEGLKFMVYLQKENIIDESGMPKERFSAEFPKEGPSILRIQQVVRGDSAAYFCASSSQSGGAVAGELFFGEGSRLTVL.

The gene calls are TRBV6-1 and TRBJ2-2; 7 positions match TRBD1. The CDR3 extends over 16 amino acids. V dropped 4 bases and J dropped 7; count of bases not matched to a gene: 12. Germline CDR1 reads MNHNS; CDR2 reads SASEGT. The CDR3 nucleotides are TGTGCCAGCAGTGCCATGACAGGGTTGACGAACGGGGAGCTGTTTTTT. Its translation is CASSAMTGLTNGELFF.

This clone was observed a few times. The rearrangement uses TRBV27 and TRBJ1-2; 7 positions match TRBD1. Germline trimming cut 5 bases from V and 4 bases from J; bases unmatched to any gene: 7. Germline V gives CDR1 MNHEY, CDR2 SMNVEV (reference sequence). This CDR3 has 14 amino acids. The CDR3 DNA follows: TGTGCCAGCAGTCCAGACAGGGACCCCTATGGCTACACCTTC. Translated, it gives CASSPDRDPYGYTF.

In DNA form, the CDR3 reads TGTGCCAGCAGCCCGAAGGGACTAGCGGGGGAGTATACGCAGTATTTT. It codes for CASSPKGLAGEYTQYF. The rearrangement joins TRBV11-2 to TRBJ2-3; TRBD2 matches 14 bases. The CDR3 extends over 16 amino acids. Germline V gives CDR1 SGHAT, CDR2 FQNNGV. V trimming: 5 bases; J trimming: 7 bases; junction bases outside the gene matches: 8.

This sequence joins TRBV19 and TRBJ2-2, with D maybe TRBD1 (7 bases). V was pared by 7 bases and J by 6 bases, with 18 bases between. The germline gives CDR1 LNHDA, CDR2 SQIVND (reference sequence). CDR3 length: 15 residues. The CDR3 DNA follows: TGTGCCAGTACCCCTCAGGGGGGAATGGCCGGGGAGCTGTTTTTT. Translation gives CASTPQGGMAGELFF.

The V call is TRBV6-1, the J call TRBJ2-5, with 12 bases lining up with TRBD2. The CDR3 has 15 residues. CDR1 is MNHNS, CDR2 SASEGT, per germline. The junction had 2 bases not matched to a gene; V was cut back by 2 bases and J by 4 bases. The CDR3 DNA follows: TGTGCCAGCAGTGAACTAGCGGGGGGGCCAGAGACCCAGTACTTC. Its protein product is CASSELAGGPETQYF.

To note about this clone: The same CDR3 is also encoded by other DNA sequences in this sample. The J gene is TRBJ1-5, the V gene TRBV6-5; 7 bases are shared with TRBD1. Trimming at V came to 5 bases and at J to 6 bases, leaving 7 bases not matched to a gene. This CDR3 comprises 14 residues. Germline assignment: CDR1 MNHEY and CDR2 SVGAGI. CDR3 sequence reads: CASSQQGSGQPQHF. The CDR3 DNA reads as TGTGCCAGCAGTCAACAGGGGTCAGGTCAGCCCCAGCATTTT.

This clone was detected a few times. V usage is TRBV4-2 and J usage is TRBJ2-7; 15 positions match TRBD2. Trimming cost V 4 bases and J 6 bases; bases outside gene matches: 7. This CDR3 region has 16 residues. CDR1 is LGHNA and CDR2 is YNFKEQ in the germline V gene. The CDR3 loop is CASSPQGLAGGGEQYF. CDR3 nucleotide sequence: TGTGCCAGCAGCCCGCAGGGACTAGCGGGGGGAGGCGAGCAGTACTTC.

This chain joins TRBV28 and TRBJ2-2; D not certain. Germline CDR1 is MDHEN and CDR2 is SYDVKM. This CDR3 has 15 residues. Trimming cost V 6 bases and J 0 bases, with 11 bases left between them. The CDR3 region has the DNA TGTGCCAGCAGGCCCCCCGCGGCGAACACCGGGGAGCTGTTTTTT. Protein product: CASRPPAANTGELFF.